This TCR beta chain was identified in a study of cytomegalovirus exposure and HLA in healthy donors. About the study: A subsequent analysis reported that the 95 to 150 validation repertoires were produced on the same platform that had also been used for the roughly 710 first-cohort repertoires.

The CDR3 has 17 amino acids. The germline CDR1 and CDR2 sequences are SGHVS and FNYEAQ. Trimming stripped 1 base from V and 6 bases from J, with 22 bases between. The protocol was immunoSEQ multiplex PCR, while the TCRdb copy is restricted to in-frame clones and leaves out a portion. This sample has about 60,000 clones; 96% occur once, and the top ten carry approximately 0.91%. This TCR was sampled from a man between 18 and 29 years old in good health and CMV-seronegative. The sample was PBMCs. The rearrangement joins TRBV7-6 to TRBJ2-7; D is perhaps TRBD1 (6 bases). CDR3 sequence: CASSLGAGETLVGEQYF. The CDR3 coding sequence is TGTGCCAGCAGCTTAGGGGCAGGGGAAACCTTGGTTGGCGAGCAGTACTTC.